This T cell receptor (beta chain) was documented in a study of siplizumab effects on memory and regulatory T cells. Sequenced unstimulated subsets in a few donor pairs: CD4+ naive, CD4+ memory, CD8+ naive, CD8+ effector memory, CD8+ TEMRA. CDR3 length: 17 amino acids. V was pared by 3 bases and J by 4 bases, with 9 bases of the junction left unmatched. In germline, CDR1 is MDHEN, CDR2 SYDVKM. This table comes from immunoSEQ multiplex PCR, and its TCRdb copy is limited to in-frame clones, with some not included. The sample includes about 26,000 clones, 84% of them seen just once. The clonotype was recovered from a human donor in good health. The chain is built from TRBV28 and TRBJ1-6, with TRBD1 matching 7 bases. The source material was memory CD4+ T cells sorted from blood. The CDR3 DNA follows: TGTGCCAGCAGTTTTTCCGGGACAGATCGTTATAATTCACCCCTCCACTTT. Its protein product is CASSFSGTDRYNSPLHF.